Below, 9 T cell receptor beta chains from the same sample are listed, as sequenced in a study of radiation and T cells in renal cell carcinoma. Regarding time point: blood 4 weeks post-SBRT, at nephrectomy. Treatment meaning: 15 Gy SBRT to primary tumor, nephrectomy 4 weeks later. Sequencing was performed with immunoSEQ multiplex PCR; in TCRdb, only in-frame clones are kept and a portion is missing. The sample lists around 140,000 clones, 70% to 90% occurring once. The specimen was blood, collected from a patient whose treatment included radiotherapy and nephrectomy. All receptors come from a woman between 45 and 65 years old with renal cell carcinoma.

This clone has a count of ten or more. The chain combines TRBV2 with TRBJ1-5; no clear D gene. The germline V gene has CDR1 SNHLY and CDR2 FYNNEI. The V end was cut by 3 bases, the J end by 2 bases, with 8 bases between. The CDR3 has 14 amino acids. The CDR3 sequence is CASSDRVGNQPQHF. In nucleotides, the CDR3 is TGTGCCAGCAGTGACAGAGTTGGCAATCAGCCCCAGCATTTT.

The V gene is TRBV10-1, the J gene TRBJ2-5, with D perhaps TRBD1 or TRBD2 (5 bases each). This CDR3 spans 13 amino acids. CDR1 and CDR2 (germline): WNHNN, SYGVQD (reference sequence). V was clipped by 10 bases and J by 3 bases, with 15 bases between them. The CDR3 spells CATQRDGKETQYF. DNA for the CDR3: TGCGCCACACAACGGGACGGAAAAGAGACCCAGTACTTC.

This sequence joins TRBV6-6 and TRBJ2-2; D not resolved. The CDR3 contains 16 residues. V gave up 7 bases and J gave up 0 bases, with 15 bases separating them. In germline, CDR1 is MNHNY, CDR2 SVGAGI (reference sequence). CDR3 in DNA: TGTGCCAGCATCAAAAGACGGAACGCGAACACCGGGGAGCTGTTTTTT. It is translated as CASIKRRNANTGELFF.

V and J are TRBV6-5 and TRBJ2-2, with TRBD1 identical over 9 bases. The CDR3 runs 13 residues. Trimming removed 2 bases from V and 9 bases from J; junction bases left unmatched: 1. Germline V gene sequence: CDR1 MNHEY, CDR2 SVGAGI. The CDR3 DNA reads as TGTGCCAGCAGTTACACAGGGGGCAGGGAGCTGTTTTTT. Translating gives CASSYTGGRELFF.

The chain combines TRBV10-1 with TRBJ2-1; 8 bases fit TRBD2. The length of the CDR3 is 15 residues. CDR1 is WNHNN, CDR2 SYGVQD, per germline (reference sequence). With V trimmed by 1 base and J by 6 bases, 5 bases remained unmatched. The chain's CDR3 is CASSEYREGPNEQFF. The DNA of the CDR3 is TGCGCCAGCAGTGAGTACCGGGAGGGCCCCAATGAGCAGTTCTTC.

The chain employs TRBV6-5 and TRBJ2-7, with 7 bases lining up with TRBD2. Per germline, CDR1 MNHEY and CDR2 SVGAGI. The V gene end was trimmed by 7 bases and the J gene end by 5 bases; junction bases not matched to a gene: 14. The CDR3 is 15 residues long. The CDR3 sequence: CASTPRWEGSNEQYF. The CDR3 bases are TGTGCCAGCACCCCCCGTTGGGAGGGCTCGAACGAGCAGTACTTC.

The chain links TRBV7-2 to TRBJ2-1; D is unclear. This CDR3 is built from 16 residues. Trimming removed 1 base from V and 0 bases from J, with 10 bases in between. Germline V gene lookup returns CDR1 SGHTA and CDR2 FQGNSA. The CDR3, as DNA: TGTGCCAGCAGCTTAGGCCCTGTTAGCTCCTACAATGAGCAGTTCTTC. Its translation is CASSLGPVSSYNEQFF.

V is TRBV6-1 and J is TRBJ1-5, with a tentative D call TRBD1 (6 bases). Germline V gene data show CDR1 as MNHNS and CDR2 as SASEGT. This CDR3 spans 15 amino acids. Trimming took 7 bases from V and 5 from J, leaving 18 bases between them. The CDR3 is CASTKGGGEDQPQHF. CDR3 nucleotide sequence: TGTGCCAGCACCAAAGGGGGGGGCGAAGATCAGCCCCAGCATTTT.

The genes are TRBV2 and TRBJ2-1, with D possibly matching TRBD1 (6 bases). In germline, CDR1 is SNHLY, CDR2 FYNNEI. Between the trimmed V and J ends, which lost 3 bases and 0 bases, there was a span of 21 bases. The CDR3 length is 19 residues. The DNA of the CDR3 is TGTGCCAGCAGTGAGGAAGGGGGTGGGGAATCGAGCTCCTACAATGAGCAGTTCTTC. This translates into CASSEEGGGESSSYNEQFF.